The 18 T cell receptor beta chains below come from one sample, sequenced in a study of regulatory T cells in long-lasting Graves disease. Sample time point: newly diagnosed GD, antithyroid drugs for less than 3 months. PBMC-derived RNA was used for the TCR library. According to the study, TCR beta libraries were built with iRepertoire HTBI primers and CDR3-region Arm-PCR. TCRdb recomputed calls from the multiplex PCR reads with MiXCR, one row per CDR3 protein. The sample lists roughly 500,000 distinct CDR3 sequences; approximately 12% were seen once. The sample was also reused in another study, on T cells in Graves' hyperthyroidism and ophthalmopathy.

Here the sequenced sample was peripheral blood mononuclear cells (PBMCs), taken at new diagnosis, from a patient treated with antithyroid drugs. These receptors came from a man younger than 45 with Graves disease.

In nucleotides, the CDR3 is TGTGCTTCCTACGGTCAGGGTGGTGAAAAACTGTTTTTT. This encodes CASYGQGGEKLFF. V gene TRBV7-9 combines with J gene TRBJ1-4; D is possibly TRBD1 (5 bases). The length of the CDR3 is 13 residues. CDR1 and CDR2 (germline): SEHNR, FQNEAQ (reference sequence).

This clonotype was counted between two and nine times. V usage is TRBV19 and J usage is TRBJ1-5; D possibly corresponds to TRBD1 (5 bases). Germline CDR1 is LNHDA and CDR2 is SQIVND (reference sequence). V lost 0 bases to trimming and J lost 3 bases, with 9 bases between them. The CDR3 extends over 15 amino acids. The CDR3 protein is CASSIDRGDNQPQHF. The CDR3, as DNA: TGTGCCAGTAGTATAGACCGGGGGGACAATCAGCCCCAGCATTTT. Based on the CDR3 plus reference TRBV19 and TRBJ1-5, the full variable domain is DGGITQSPKYLFRKEGQNVTLSCEQNLNHDAMYWYRQDPGQGLRLIYYSQIVNDFQKGDIAEGYSVSREKKESFPLTVTSAQKNPTAFYLCASSIDRGDNQPQHFGDGTRLSIL.

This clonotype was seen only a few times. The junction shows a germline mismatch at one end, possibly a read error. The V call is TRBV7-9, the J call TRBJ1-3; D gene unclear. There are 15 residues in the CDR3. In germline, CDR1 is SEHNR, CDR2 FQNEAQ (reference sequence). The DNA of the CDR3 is TGCGCCAGCAGCCCATCCGGTAGCTCTGGAAACACCATATATTTT. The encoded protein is CASSPSGSSGNTIYF.

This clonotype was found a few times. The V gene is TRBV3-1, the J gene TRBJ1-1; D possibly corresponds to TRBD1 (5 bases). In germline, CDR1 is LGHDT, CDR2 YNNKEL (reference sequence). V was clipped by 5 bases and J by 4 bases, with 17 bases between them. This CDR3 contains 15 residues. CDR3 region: CASSSRGALVTEAFF. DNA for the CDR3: TGTGCCAGCAGCTCCCGTGGGGCCCTGGTCACTGAAGCTTTCTTT.

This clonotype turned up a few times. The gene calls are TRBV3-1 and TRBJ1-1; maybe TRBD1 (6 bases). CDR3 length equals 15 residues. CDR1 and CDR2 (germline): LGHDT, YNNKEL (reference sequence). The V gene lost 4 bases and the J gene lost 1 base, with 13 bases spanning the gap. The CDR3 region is CASSLSDRSNTEAFF. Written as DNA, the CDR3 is TGTGCCAGCAGCCTATCGGACAGATCGAACACTGAAGCTTTCTTT.

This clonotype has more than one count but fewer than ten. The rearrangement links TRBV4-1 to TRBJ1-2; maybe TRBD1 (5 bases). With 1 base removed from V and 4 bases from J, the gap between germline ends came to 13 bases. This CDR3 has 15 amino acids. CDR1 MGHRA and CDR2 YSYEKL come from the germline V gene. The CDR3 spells CASSQGRGIFYGYTF. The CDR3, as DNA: TGCGCCAGCAGCCAAGGACGGGGGATTTTCTATGGCTACACCTTC.

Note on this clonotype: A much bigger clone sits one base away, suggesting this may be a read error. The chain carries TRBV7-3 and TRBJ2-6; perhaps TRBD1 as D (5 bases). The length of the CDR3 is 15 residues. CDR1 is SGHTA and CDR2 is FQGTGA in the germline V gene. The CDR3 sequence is CASSLSRSGANVLAF. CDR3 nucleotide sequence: TGTGCCAGCAGCCTAAGCCGTTCTGGGGCCAACGTCCTGGCTTTC.

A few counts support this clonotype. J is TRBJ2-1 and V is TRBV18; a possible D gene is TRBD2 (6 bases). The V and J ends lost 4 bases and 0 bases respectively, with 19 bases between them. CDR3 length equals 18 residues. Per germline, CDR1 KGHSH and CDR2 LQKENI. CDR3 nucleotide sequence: TGTGCCAGCTCACGCCCTTTGGGGGGATTAGGCTCCTACAATGAGCAGTTCTTC. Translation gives CASSRPLGGLGSYNEQFF.

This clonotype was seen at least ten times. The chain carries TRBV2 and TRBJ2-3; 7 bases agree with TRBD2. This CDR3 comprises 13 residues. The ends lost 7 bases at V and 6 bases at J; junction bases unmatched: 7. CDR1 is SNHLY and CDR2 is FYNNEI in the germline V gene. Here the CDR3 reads CASIRRERDTQYF. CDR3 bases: TGTGCCAGCATACGGCGGGAGAGGGATACGCAGTATTTT. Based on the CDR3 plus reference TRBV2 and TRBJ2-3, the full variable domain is EPEVTQTPSHQVTQMGQEVILRCVPISNHLYFYWYRQILGQKVEFLVSFYNNEISEKSEIFDDQFSVERPDGSNFTLKIRSTKLEDSAMYFCASIRRERDTQYFGPGTRLTVL.

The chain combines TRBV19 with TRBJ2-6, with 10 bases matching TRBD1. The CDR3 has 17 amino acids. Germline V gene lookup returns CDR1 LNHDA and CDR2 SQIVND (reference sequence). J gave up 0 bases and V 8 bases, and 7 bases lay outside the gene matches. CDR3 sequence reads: CASVRQGANSGANVLTF. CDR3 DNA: TGTGCCAGTGTACGACAGGGGGCTAACTCTGGGGCCAACGTCCTGACTTTC.

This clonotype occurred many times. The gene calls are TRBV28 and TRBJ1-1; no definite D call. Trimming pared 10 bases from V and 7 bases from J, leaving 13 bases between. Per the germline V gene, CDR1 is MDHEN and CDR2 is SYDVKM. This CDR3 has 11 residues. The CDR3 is CAIQLRDEAFF. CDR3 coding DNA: TGTGCCATACAGCTTAGGGATGAAGCTTTCTTT.

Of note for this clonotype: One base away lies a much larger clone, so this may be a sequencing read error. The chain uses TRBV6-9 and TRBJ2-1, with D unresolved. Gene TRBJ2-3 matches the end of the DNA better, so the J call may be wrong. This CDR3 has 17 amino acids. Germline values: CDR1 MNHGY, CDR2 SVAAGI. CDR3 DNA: TGTGCCAGCAGTTACTATATTAGGGTAAGGGATGAAGATACGCAGTATTTT. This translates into CASSYYIRVRDEDTQYF.

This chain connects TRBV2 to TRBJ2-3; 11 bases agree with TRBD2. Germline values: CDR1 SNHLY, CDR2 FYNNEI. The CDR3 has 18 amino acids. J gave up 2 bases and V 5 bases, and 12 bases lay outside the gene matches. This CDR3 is CASSYTVLAGVDTDTQYF. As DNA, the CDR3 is TGTGCCAGCAGTTACACCGTACTAGCGGGAGTGGACACAGATACGCAGTATTTT.

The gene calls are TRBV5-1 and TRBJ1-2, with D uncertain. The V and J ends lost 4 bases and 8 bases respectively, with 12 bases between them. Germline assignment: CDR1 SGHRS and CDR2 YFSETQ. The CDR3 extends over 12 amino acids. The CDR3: CASSPEGQGYTF. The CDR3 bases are TGCGCCAGCAGCCCGGAGGGCCAGGGCTACACCTTC.

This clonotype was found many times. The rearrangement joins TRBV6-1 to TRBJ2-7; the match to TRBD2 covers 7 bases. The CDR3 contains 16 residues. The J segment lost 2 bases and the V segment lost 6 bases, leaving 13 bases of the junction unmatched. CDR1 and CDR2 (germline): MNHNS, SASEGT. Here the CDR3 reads CASSNPGSGVTYEQYF. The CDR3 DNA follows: TGTGCCAGCAGCAACCCTGGGAGCGGGGTTACCTACGAGCAGTACTTC.

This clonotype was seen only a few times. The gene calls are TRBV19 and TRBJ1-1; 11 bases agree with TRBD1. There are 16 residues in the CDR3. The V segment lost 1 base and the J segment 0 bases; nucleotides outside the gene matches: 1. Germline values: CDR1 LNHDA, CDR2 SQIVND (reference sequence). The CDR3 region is CASSIGDRGLNTEAFF. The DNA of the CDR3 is TGTGCCAGTAGTATAGGGGACAGGGGGTTGAACACTGAAGCTTTCTTT. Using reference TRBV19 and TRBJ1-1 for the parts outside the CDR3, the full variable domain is DGGITQSPKYLFRKEGQNVTLSCEQNLNHDAMYWYRQDPGQGLRLIYYSQIVNDFQKGDIAEGYSVSREKKESFPLTVTSAQKNPTAFYLCASSIGDRGLNTEAFFGQGTRLTVV.

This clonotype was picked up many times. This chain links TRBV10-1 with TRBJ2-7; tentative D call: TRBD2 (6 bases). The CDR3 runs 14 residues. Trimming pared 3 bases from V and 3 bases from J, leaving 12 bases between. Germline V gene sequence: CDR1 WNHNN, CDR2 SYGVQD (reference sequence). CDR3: CASSDGGTHYEQYF. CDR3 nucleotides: TGCGCCAGCAGTGACGGTGGGACTCACTACGAGCAGTACTTC.

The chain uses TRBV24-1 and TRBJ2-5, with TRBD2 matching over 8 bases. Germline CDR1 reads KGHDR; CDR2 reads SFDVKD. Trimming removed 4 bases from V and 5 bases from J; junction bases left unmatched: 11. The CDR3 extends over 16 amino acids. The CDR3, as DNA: TGTGCCACCAGTGACCCCCGGGGGGGTCTTCTGGAGACCCAGTACTTC. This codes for CATSDPRGGLLETQYF.